This is a list of T cell receptor beta chains from one sample in a study of identical twins. TCRdb ran MiXCR on the 5' RACE reads and lists one entry per CDR3 protein. This table has nearly 900,000 distinct CDR3 sequences, around an eighth appearing once. This sample also appeared in a second study, on yellow fever vaccine responses in identical twins.

The sample consisted of PBMCs. Source of these receptors: a woman between 18 and 30 years old in good health. Each CDR3 is given without its conserved first and last residue. Part of the rows lack a size; the others show once, few, many or a class for expanded clones.

v_call | clone_size | cdr3_aa
TRBV9 | few | ASSLLAGAADTQY
TRBV12-3/TRBV12-4 | . | ASSFLAPPRETQY
TRBV24-1 | . | ATRRGTGVDEQF
TRBV29-1 | few | SADREETQY
TRBV20-1 | . | SALPGGAVGNTIY
TRBV12-3/TRBV12-4 | few | ASSQDSLRRDEQF
TRBV19 | few | ASSMGQPEIYGYT
TRBV28 | . | ASRTQGAANEQF
TRBV5-1 | many | ASRSGTSGWSSYNEQF
TRBV5-1 | . | ASSLRGGPVTDTQY
TRBV24-1 | few | ATSDSKGQGAGELF
TRBV5-1 | . | ASSSSIAGGGDTQY
TRBV12-3/TRBV12-4 | many | ASSQTGELF
TRBV2 | . | ASSEEEYQPQH
TRBV12-3/TRBV12-4 | many | ASSLIQATNQPQH
TRBV10-3 | . | AIRPGRQETQY
TRBV5-1 | . | ASSFREGEQY
TRBV12-3/TRBV12-4 | many | ASSLGAVSYEQY
TRBV7-9 | few | ASSLVLAGVEQY
TRBV5-1 | few | ASRDIMNTEAF
TRBV5-1 | few | ASSSLAGSGGNEQF
TRBV4-1 | many | ASSRAGTGNEKLF
TRBV5-1 | . | ASSLSGRHRTDTQY
TRBV11-2 | few | ASSPMGDQETQY
TRBV20-1 | . | SAHGGQETQY
TRBV6-1 | few | ASSSSGTPNNSPLH
TRBV5-1 | many | ASSLTASSYNEQF
TRBV4-1 | few | ASRGTSGRSNNEQF
TRBV7-9 | . | ASSLVGQGNEQY
TRBV27 | . | ASTQRVLGADTQY
TRBV5-1 | . | ASSPRQYNEQF
TRBV27 | few | ASRQDRGGETQY
TRBV9 | few | ASSEGTYGGYT
TRBV7-8 | many | ASSFGGVSTGAGYEQF
TRBV20-1 | . | SARGLAGVADTQY
TRBV13 | . | ASSFGPGTDTQY
TRBV4-1 | many | ASSQVVSSGSYEQF
TRBV18 | few | ASSLRTGPLSGANVLT
TRBV10-3 | . | AISESLAGGVNEQF
TRBV12-5 | . | ASGLSGLSTDTQY
TRBV3-1 | few | ASSQSGEETQY
TRBV29-1 | few | SVEKGTYGYT
TRBV7-7 | . | ASSTDVADEQF
TRBV5-1 | few | ASSLEQGYQETQY
TRBV6-2/TRBV6-3 | . | ASSYPGLGTEAF
TRBV7-2 | many | ASSLDSYTQY
TRBV5-8 | few | ASSLQGGLMNTEAF
TRBV12-3/TRBV12-4 | many | ASGQSAGLTEAF
TRBV12-3/TRBV12-4 | many | ASSDGTGGGTEAF
TRBV12-3/TRBV12-4 | few | ASSRIPQGQNTDTQY
TRBV5-1 | few | ASRGGTGPGELF
TRBV20-1 | few | SADPLPVRGSYNEQF
TRBV10-3 | many | ATDSGANVLT
TRBV7-9 | few | ASSSLGGSRSYNEQF
TRBV7-8 | many | ASSYTVTRDNEQY
TRBV5-1 | . | ASSGGTSGTTDTQY
TRBV2 | many | ASSEVLAGSGDEQF
TRBV24-1 | once | ATGGSGANTGELF